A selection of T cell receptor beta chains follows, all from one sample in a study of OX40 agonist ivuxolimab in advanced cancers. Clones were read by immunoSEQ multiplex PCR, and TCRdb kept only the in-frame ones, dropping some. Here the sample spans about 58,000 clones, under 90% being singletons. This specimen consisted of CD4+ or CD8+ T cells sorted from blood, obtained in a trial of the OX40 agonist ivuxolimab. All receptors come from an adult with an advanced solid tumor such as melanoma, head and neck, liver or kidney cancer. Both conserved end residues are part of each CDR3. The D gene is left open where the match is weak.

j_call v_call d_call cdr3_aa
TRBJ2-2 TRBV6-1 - CASSERDLPTGELFF
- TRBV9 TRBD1 CASSVLPDRVYEQYF
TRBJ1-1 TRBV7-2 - CASSADRYTTEAFF
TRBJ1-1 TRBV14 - CASSRWTGEAFF
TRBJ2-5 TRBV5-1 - CASSLVNTPRETQYF
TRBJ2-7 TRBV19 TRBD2 CASSISLAGEQYF
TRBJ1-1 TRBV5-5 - CASSPRQYNTEAFF
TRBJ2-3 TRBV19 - CASSGGLADTQYF
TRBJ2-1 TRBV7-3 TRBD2 CASSSAGTSVNEQFF
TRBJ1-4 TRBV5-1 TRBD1 CASSPGQPTEKLFF
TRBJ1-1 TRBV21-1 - CASSNGARREREAFF
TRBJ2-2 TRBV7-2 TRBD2 CASSFPLGWGGRGTGELFF
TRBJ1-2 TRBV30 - CACDSYGYTF
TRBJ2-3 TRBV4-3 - CASSQVGRPDTQYF
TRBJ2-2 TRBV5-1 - CASSLAVTGELFF
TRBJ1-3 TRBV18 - CASSPSGEGGNTIYF
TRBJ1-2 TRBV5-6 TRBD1 CASRRRQGTNYGYTF
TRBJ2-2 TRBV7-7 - CASANTGELFF
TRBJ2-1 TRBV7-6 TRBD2 CASSRTSGAYNEQFF
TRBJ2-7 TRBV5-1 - CASSPDPASEQYF
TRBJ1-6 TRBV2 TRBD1 CASSRQGVESPLHF
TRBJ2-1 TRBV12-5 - CASGLAGGDNEQFF
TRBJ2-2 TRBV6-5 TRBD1 CASRSGQGITGELFF
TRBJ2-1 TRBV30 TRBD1 CAWKVGVQGDEQFF
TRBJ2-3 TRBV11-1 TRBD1 CASSFLQGGKARDTQYF
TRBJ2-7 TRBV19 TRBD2 CASKKGGRDVLEQYF
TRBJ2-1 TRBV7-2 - CASSLMANRADEQFF
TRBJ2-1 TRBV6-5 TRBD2 CASSSPGRRGNEQFF
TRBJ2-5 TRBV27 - CASSLSGETQYF
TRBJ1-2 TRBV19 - CASSIESRAVTNYGYTF
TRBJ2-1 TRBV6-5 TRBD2 CASSYGRAREQFF
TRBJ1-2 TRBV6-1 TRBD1 CASSGLAGGMDGYTF
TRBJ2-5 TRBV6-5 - CASSYPGAQYF
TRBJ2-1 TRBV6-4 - CASSDSRAQINRAKQFF
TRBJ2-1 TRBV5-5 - CASSLGRNPDINEQFF